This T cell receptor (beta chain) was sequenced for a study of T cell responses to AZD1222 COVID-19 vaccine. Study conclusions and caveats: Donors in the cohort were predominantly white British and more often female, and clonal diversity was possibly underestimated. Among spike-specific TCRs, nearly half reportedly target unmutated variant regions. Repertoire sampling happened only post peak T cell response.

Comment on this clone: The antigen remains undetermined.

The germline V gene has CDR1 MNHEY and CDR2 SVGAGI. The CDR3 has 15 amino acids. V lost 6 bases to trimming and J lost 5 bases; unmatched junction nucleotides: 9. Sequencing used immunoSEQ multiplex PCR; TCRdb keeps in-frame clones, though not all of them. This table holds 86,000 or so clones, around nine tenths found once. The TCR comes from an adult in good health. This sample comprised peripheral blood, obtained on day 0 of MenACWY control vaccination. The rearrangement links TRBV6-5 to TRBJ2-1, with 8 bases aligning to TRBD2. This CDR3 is CASRSGLASHNEQFF. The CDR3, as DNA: TGTGCCAGCAGATCCGGACTAGCTAGCCACAATGAGCAGTTCTTC.